These 12 T cell receptor beta chains came from one sample sequenced in a study of cytomegalovirus exposure and HLA in healthy donors. The study ran its PCR with 60 Vbeta and 13 Jbeta primers. Here immunoSEQ multiplex PCR was the method, and the copy in TCRdb shows in-frame clones only, minus some. The sample yields fewer than 200,000 clones, roughly 9.5% seen once. The sample consisted of PBMCs. The receptors stem from a woman aged 25 to 39 in good health and CMV-seropositive.

This chain links TRBV6-6 with TRBJ1-2; TRBD1 might be the D (6 bases). Germline CDR1 MNHNY, CDR2 SVGAGI (reference sequence). This CDR3 spans 13 amino acids. V was trimmed by 5 bases and J by 4 bases, leaving 11 bases between them. The CDR3 DNA sequence: TGTGCCAGCAGTACGGACAGTCGCTATGGCTACACCTTC. Translation: CASSTDSRYGYTF.

The chain combines TRBV6-4 with TRBJ2-1; 7 bases line up with TRBD1. J gave up 5 bases and V 4 bases, and 8 bases lay outside the gene matches. Germline assignment: CDR1 MRHNA and CDR2 SNTAGT. The CDR3 sequence is 15 residues long. In DNA form, the CDR3 reads TGTGCCAGCAGTGCCTGGCAGGGGGACAACAATGAGCAGTTCTTC. Encoded protein: CASSAWQGDNNEQFF.

The chain couples TRBV27 to TRBJ2-5, with TRBD1 matching 10 bases. The J call could be wrong; TRBJ2-7 is a better fit for the DNA end. This CDR3 spans 17 amino acids. Germline assignment: CDR1 MNHEY and CDR2 SMNVEV (reference sequence). CDR3 bases: TGTGCCAGCAGTTTATTCTGGGGACAGGGGACTTCCTACGAGCAGTACTTC. Protein: CASSLFWGQGTSYEQYF.

The CDR3 protein is CATSRDWEAGELFF. The DNA of the CDR3 is TGTGCCACCAGCAGAGATTGGGAGGCCGGGGAGCTGTTTTTT. This sequence joins TRBV15 and TRBJ2-2, with D perhaps TRBD2 (6 bases). The V and J ends lost 0 bases and 6 bases respectively, with 8 bases between them. The CDR3 contains 14 residues. Germline-derived CDR1 and CDR2 are LNHNV and YYDKDF (reference sequence).

In its sample, this clone was seen a few times. The V call is TRBV5-6, the J call TRBJ2-7, with D possibly being TRBD2 (6 bases). The CDR3 consists of 13 residues. Germline V gene lookup returns CDR1 SGHDT and CDR2 YYEEEE. V lost 4 bases and J 3 bases, leaving 11 bases between the germline ends. Here the CDR3 DNA reads TGTGCCAGCAGCCCGGGAGTTGGCTACGAGCAGTACTTC. It encodes CASSPGVGYEQYF.

This clone has a handful of counts. In nucleotides, the CDR3 is TGTGCCAGCAGCTCCCGTGGTAGCGGGAGCGCCGAGCAGTACTTC. Protein product: CASSSRGSGSAEQYF. The chain links TRBV7-9 to TRBJ2-7, with TRBD2 identical over 9 bases. This CDR3 spans 15 amino acids. CDR1 is SEHNR and CDR2 is FQNEAQ in the germline V gene (reference sequence). V trimming: 4 bases; J trimming: 6 bases; junction bases outside the gene matches: 10.

The gene calls are TRBV6-6 and TRBJ2-3; TRBD1 is a possible D gene (6 bases). The CDR3 has 13 amino acids. The ends were cut back, 6 bases at V and 1 base at J, with 8 bases in the middle. Germline V gene data show CDR1 as MNHNY and CDR2 as SVGAGI (reference sequence). In DNA form, the CDR3 reads TGTGCCAGCAGAGCAGGGGGCACAGATACGCAGTATTTT. This codes for CASRAGGTDTQYF.

This clone was seen a few times. This chain links TRBV6-5 with TRBJ1-1; 8 bases are a match to TRBD1. J gave up 4 bases and V 4 bases, and 8 bases lay outside the gene matches. CDR1 and CDR2 from the germline V gene are MNHEY and SVGAGI. The CDR3 spans 15 residues. The CDR3 sequence is CASSSRTDRGTEAFF. In DNA form, the CDR3 reads TGTGCCAGCAGTTCCAGAACCGACAGGGGCACTGAAGCTTTCTTT.

This clone was recorded a few times. This chain connects TRBV6-5 to TRBJ1-5; D call uncertain. V was cut by 4 bases and J by 6 bases, with 13 bases left in between. Germline loops: CDR1 MNHEY, CDR2 SVGAGI. The CDR3 runs 14 residues. CDR3 in amino acids: CASSLLSEGQPQHF. The CDR3 coding sequence is TGTGCCAGCAGTTTGCTTTCTGAGGGTCAGCCCCAGCATTTT.

As concerns this clone: Other DNA sequences in this sample translate to the same CDR3. The chain joins TRBV5-1 to TRBJ1-1; maybe TRBD1 (6 bases). The length of the CDR3 is 13 residues. V was cut by 2 bases and J by 1 base, with 6 bases left in between. Germline assignment: CDR1 SGHRS and CDR2 YFSETQ. CDR3 sequence (DNA): TGCGCCAGCAGCTTACAGGGGAACACTGAAGCTTTCTTT. Translated, it gives CASSLQGNTEAFF.

This clone showed up just a few times. The chain recombines TRBV7-3 with TRBJ2-1, with a possible D match to TRBD2 (5 bases). This CDR3 contains 14 residues. V was shortened by 4 bases and J by 4 bases, with 11 bases between the two germline ends. The germline V gene has CDR1 SGHTA and CDR2 FQGTGA. CDR3 DNA: TGTGCCAGCAGCTCGGAGGATCCTTACAATGAGCAGTTCTTC. Encoded protein: CASSSEDPYNEQFF.

This clone was detected a few times. J is TRBJ2-7 and V is TRBV13; TRBD1 matches at 7 bases. V shed 4 bases, J shed 0 bases, and the junction held 3 bases outside the gene matches. Germline assignment: CDR1 PRHDT and CDR2 FYEKMQ (reference sequence). CDR3 size: 14 residues. Here the CDR3 reads CASSSRDSSYEQYF. The CDR3 DNA reads TGTGCCAGCAGCTCCCGGGACAGCTCCTACGAGCAGTACTTC. Full variable domain (outside the CDR3, taken from reference TRBV13 and TRBJ2-7): AAGVIQSPRHLIKEKRETATLKCYPIPRHDTVYWYQQGPGQDPQFLISFYEKMQSDKGSIPDRFSAQQFSDYHSELNMSSLELGDSALYFCASSSRDSSYEQYFGPGTRLTVT.